A selection of T cell receptor beta chains follows, all from one sample in a study of cytomegalovirus exposure and HLA in healthy donors. The table came from immunoSEQ multiplex PCR; TCRdb's copy has only in-frame clones and leaves some out. The sample records some 86,000 clones, 80% to 95% being singletons. Sequences were obtained from PBMCs. All receptors derive from a woman in her 30s in good health and CMV-seronegative. The CDR3 runs from the conserved cysteine through the conserved F or W. Each record gives: D gene, V gene, J gene, clone size, CDR3 DNA, CDR3 protein. The D gene is left open where the match is weak. Size values are once, few and many counts, or a class for expanded clones, and some rows have none.

d_call: TRBD1
v_call: TRBV7-2
j_call: TRBJ2-2
clone_size: -
cdr3_nt: TGTGCCAGCAGTTTCGGGACAGCGAACACCGGGGAGCTGTTTTTT
cdr3_aa: CASSFGTANTGELFF

d_call: TRBD2
v_call: TRBV29-1
j_call: TRBJ2-3
clone_size: -
cdr3_nt: TGCAGCGGCGAAGGCCTAGCGGGTGGCAGCACAGATACGCAGTATTTT
cdr3_aa: CSGEGLAGGSTDTQYF

d_call: TRBD2
v_call: TRBV5-4
j_call: TRBJ2-1
clone_size: -
cdr3_nt: TGTGCCAGCAGCTTGGTAGTTGGGACTAGCCCTATGGATGAGCAGTTCTTC
cdr3_aa: CASSLVVGTSPMDEQFF

d_call: -
v_call: TRBV7-9
j_call: TRBJ1-2
clone_size: -
cdr3_nt: TGTGCCAGCAGCTTATCAGGGATCTACGGCTACACCTTC
cdr3_aa: CASSLSGIYGYTF

d_call: -
v_call: TRBV10-3
j_call: TRBJ1-6
clone_size: -
cdr3_nt: TGTGCCATCAGTGAGAGGGGAGGGGAGTTAGGATCACCCCTCCACTTT
cdr3_aa: CAISERGGELGSPLHF

d_call: TRBD1
v_call: TRBV9
j_call: TRBJ1-1
clone_size: -
cdr3_nt: TGTGCCAGCAGCGCCCCACCCGACAGGGGGCTTTCCGGCCACACTGAAGCTTTCTTT
cdr3_aa: CASSAPPDRGLSGHTEAFF

d_call: TRBD2
v_call: TRBV7-9
j_call: TRBJ2-1
clone_size: -
cdr3_nt: TGTGCCAGCAGCATTACAGGGGTGGGTAGCGGGAGGGCCAATGAGCAGTTCTTC
cdr3_aa: CASSITGVGSGRANEQFF

d_call: -
v_call: TRBV30
j_call: TRBJ1-1
clone_size: -
cdr3_nt: TGTGCCCTTGCGGACACTGAAGCTTTCTTT
cdr3_aa: CALADTEAFF

d_call: TRBD2
v_call: TRBV4-1
j_call: TRBJ2-2
clone_size: -
cdr3_nt: TGCGCCAGCAGCCAAGTATCCTCGGGAGGGCTTGGTAGACGCGGGGAGCTGTTTTTT
cdr3_aa: CASSQVSSGGLGRRGELFF

d_call: -
v_call: TRBV6-6
j_call: TRBJ2-5
clone_size: -
cdr3_nt: TGTGCCAGCACCCTTAGGGGGGGGATGCAAGAGACCCAGTACTTC
cdr3_aa: CASTLRGGMQETQYF

d_call: -
v_call: TRBV6-5
j_call: TRBJ1-2
clone_size: few
cdr3_nt: TGTGCCAGCAGTTACGCAGTACAGGGATCAGGCGGCTACACCTTC
cdr3_aa: CASSYAVQGSGGYTF

d_call: TRBD1
v_call: TRBV27
j_call: TRBJ1-5
clone_size: -
cdr3_nt: TGTGCCAGCAGTTTATCAGGGGGCTGGAGCAATCAGCCCCAGCATTTT
cdr3_aa: CASSLSGGWSNQPQHF

d_call: -
v_call: TRBV7-6
j_call: TRBJ1-1
clone_size: -
cdr3_nt: TGTGCCAGCAGCTTGACAGTGAACACTGAAGCTTTCTTT
cdr3_aa: CASSLTVNTEAFF

d_call: TRBD1
v_call: TRBV27
j_call: TRBJ1-4
clone_size: -
cdr3_nt: TGTGCCAGCAGTCGACAGGGAAGGTATGAAAAACTGTTTTTT
cdr3_aa: CASSRQGRYEKLFF